This T cell receptor (beta chain) was identified in a study of blood T cell repertoires in COVID-19. As for the study in general: Sites across the United States, Italy and Spain contributed samples from acute and convalescent COVID-19. Nucleic acid was either cDNA or gDNA, and it came from T cells, B-cell-depleted T cells, or PBMCs.

Data came from immunoSEQ multiplex PCR; TCRdb stores just in-frame clones and leaves some out. This sample has fewer than 400,000 clones, with approximately 92% found just once. Participants were aged about 18 to 100 years from about two dozen US areas. Donors of Cohort 3 who recovered were those that had two negative PCRs, clearance, or symptom resolution. This TCR came from a woman under 40 who had recovered from COVID-19. Input material: PBMCs or T cells enriched from blood (not recorded which).

CDR3 protein: CASSLTPRAGNYGYTF. As DNA, the CDR3 is TGTGCCAGCAGTTTAACCCCCAGGGCAGGGAACTATGGCTACACCTTC. This chain links TRBV28 with TRBJ1-2; D might be TRBD1 (5 bases). Deletions cut 2 bases from V and 2 bases from J, with 15 bases between. The germline CDR1 and CDR2 sequences are MDHEN and SYDVKM. The CDR3 sequence is 16 residues long.